A single sample is the source of the 25 T cell receptor beta chains below, sequenced in a study of T-cell memory formation after mild COVID-19. TCRdb reprocessed the 5' RACE reads with MiXCR, giving one entry per CDR3 protein. The sample lists 400,000 or so distinct CDR3 sequences, around 20% occurring once. Sequencing was carried out using PBMCs or a T cell subset sorted from them (not recorded which). All receptors come from an adult woman who had mild COVID-19 (a few samples of this study predate the infection). Cell type and time point are not known.

This clonotype appeared many times. The chain combines TRBV12-3 or TRBV12-4 with TRBJ1-3, with a possible D match to TRBD1 (6 bases). Trimming removed 6 bases from V and 0 bases from J, with 12 bases in between. The CDR3 contains 15 residues. The CDR3 coding sequence is TGTGCCAGCAGCCTCGGACAGAGCTCTGGAAACACCATATATTTT. Protein sequence: CASSLGQSSGNTIYF.

In this sample, this clonotype turned up a few times. V and J are TRBV14 and TRBJ2-5; 8 positions match TRBD2. CDR1 and CDR2 from the germline V gene are SGHDN and FVKESK. V shed 4 bases, J shed 2 bases, and the junction held 12 bases outside the gene matches. This CDR3 is 17 amino acids long. DNA of the CDR3: TGTGCCAGCAGCCCAAGGGCCCTAGCGGGTCCACAAGAGACCCAGTACTTC. Amino acid sequence: CASSPRALAGPQETQYF.

CDR3 sequence (DNA): TGTGCCAGCAGCTTAGCCCAGATGGGTCGGAATGAGCAGTTCTTC. Its protein is CASSLAQMGRNEQFF. The rearrangement joins TRBV7-2 to TRBJ2-1; no firm D call. This CDR3 region has 15 residues. The V gene's germline CDR1 is SGHTA and CDR2 FQGNSA. The ends were cut back, 0 bases at V and 7 bases at J, with 13 bases in the middle. The full variable domain, its missing parts supplied by reference TRBV7-2 and TRBJ2-1, is GAGVSQSPSNKVTEKGKDVELRCDPISGHTALYWYRQSLGQGLEFLIYFQGNSAPDKSGLPSDRFSAERTGGSVSTLTIQRTQQEDSAVYLCASSLAQMGRNEQFFGPGTRLTVL.

In its sample, this clonotype was seen many times. The chain recombines TRBV12-3 or TRBV12-4 with TRBJ2-2; 9 nucleotides agree with TRBD2. The CDR3 is 16 amino acids. The junction had 11 bases not matched to a gene; V was cut back by 8 bases and J by 4 bases. Here the CDR3 DNA reads TGTGCCAGCTCCTTAATGCGGGGGGGCCGCACCGGGGAGCTGTTTTTT. This translates into CASSLMRGGRTGELFF.

The chain is built from TRBV12-5 and TRBJ2-5, with a possible D match to TRBD1 (6 bases). In germline, CDR1 is LGHNT, CDR2 FRNRAP. The CDR3 totals 17 residues. The germline V and J ends were trimmed by 0 bases and 4 bases, with 18 bases remaining between them. The CDR3 nucleotides read TGTGCTAGTGGTTTGGTACCCAAACAGGGCAGAAGAGAGACCCAGTACTTC. It specifies CASGLVPKQGRRETQYF.

V is TRBV9 and J is TRBJ2-3; TRBD2 aligns across 7 bases. Trimming took 4 bases from V and 2 from J; bases not matched to a gene: 7. CDR1 is SGDLS and CDR2 is YYNGEE in the germline V gene. The CDR3 is 15 residues long. This chain's CDR3 is CASSTPAGTTDTQYF. The DNA of the CDR3 is TGTGCCAGCAGCACACCAGCGGGGACCACAGATACGCAGTATTTT.

The CDR3 DNA reads TGTGCCAGCAGCCCTTGGACTCCTATCGAAGCTTATAGAGAGACCCAGTACTTC. Protein product: CASSPWTPIEAYRETQYF. The chain uses TRBV14 and TRBJ2-5; tentatively, D is TRBD2 (5 bases). Trimming took 4 bases from V and 4 from J, leaving 25 bases between them. From germline, CDR1 is SGHDN and CDR2 FVKESK. There are 18 residues in the CDR3.

This clonotype was counted ten times or more. The chain combines TRBV12-3 or TRBV12-4 with TRBJ2-7; tentative D call: TRBD2 (7 bases). Trimming left V 5 bases short and J 7 bases short, with 12 bases between. The CDR3 consists of 12 residues. The CDR3 DNA is TGTGCCAGCAGTCCAGGGGAGGGAGAGCAGTACTTC. Encoded protein: CASSPGEGEQYF.

This clonotype was seen at least ten times. This rearrangement joins TRBV15 to TRBJ2-7; tentative D call: TRBD2 (6 bases). CDR3 length: 18 amino acids. Trimming removed 0 bases from V and 0 bases from J, with 18 bases in between. Germline CDR1 and CDR2: LNHNV and YYDKDF (reference sequence). The CDR3 region is CATSREGSGRDLSYEQYF. The CDR3 nucleotides are TGTGCCACCAGCAGAGAAGGGAGCGGGCGGGACCTCTCCTACGAGCAGTACTTC.

There are many counts of this clonotype. The J gene is TRBJ2-1, the V gene TRBV5-1; 7 bases match TRBD2. J gave up 4 bases and V 2 bases, and 6 bases lay outside the gene matches. CDR3 size: 15 residues. In germline, CDR1 is SGHRS, CDR2 YFSETQ. DNA of the CDR3: TGCGCCAGCAGCTTTGGAGCGGGACTATACAATGAGCAGTTCTTC. Translated: CASSFGAGLYNEQFF.

The chain has TRBV7-2 and TRBJ2-1, with TRBD2 matching over 11 bases. This CDR3 has 15 amino acids. The germline CDR1 and CDR2 sequences are SGHTA and FQGNSA. The ends lost 6 bases at V and 8 bases at J; junction bases unmatched: 9. CDR3 region: CASRAGTSGFYEQFF. CDR3 sequence (DNA): TGTGCCAGCAGGGCCGGGACTAGCGGCTTCTATGAGCAGTTCTTC. The entire variable domain, with the rest obtained from reference TRBV7-2 and TRBJ2-1, is as follows: GAGVSQSPSNKVTEKGKDVELRCDPISGHTALYWYRQSLGQGLEFLIYFQGNSAPDKSGLPSDRFSAERTGGSVSTLTIQRTQQEDSAVYLCASRAGTSGFYEQFFGPGTRLTVL.

The chain has TRBV27 and TRBJ1-4, with a possible D match to TRBD1 (5 bases). The CDR3 consists of 14 residues. Per the germline V gene, CDR1 is MNHEY and CDR2 is SMNVEV (reference sequence). V was cut by 4 bases and J by 7 bases, with 13 bases left in between. DNA for the CDR3: TGTGCCAGCAGTTCGGGACTTTTTGGTGAAAAACTGTTTTTT. It specifies CASSSGLFGEKLFF.

This clonotype was seen many times. The junction and the germline gene differ at one end; a read error may be behind it. The chain combines TRBV27 with TRBJ1-1, with D unresolved. There are 13 residues in the CDR3. The germline V gene has CDR1 MNHEY and CDR2 SMNVEV (reference sequence). CDR3 region: CASSLSGGTEAFF. CDR3 sequence (DNA): TGTGCCAGCAGCTTATCGGGTGGCACTGAAGCTTTCTTT.

This clonotype was picked up a small number of times. The rearrangement uses TRBV7-8 and TRBJ2-3, with 9 bases that match TRBD2. Germline V gene sequence: CDR1 SGHVS, CDR2 FQNEAQ. This CDR3 has 16 amino acids. Trimming removed 2 bases from V and 5 bases from J; junction bases left unmatched: 8. The CDR3 DNA reads TGTGCCAGCAGCTTACGAGCTAGCGGGAAAGGAGATACGCAGTATTTT. Its translation: CASSLRASGKGDTQYF.

This clonotype came up a few times. In DNA, the CDR3 is TGCGCCAGCAGCCAAGAATGGGGCTGGGGAGAGACCCAGTACTTC. The encoded protein is CASSQEWGWGETQYF. V and J are TRBV4-1 and TRBJ2-5; D may be TRBD1 (5 bases). From germline, CDR1 is MGHRA and CDR2 YSYEKL. This CDR3 has 15 amino acids. V was shortened by 0 bases and J by 4 bases, with 12 bases between the two germline ends.

The rearrangement links TRBV12-3 or TRBV12-4 to TRBJ1-2; D may be TRBD1 (6 bases). V was clipped by 5 bases and J by 2 bases, with 15 bases between them. This CDR3 has 15 residues. The DNA for the CDR3 is TGTGCCAGCAGTCGCCTGGACAGTACGAACTATGGCTACACCTTC. Its protein product is CASSRLDSTNYGYTF.

This clonotype was counted between two and nine times. The rearrangement uses TRBV18 and TRBJ1-2, with TRBD1 matching 9 bases. This CDR3 contains 16 residues. V shed 3 bases and J 2 bases; nucleotides not matched to a gene: 7. Germline lookup yields CDR1 KGHSH and CDR2 LQKENI. The CDR3 DNA sequence: TGTGCCAGCTCACCCAAGACAGGGGGGCAGAACTATGGCTACACCTTC. Encoded protein: CASSPKTGGQNYGYTF.

V gene TRBV11-3 combines with J gene TRBJ1-1; 9 bases are shared with TRBD1. Germline values: CDR1 SGHNT, CDR2 YENEEA. Trimming cost V 6 bases and J 4 bases; bases outside gene matches: 9. There are 15 residues in the CDR3. CDR3 sequence reads: CASRDPGTGLTEAFF. In DNA form, the CDR3 reads TGTGCCAGCAGGGACCCCGGGACAGGGCTCACTGAAGCTTTCTTT.

The chain carries TRBV9 and TRBJ1-2; 7 nucleotides match TRBD1. Germline V gene sequence: CDR1 SGDLS, CDR2 YYNGEE. V lost 4 bases, J lost 3 bases, and 6 bases stayed unmatched. CDR3 length: 14 residues. CDR3 DNA sequence: TGTGCCAGCAGCACCACTACAGGGGACTATGGCTACACCTTC. Protein sequence: CASSTTTGDYGYTF.

The table lists this clonotype with a few counts. V is TRBV12-3 or TRBV12-4 and J is TRBJ2-5, with D uncertain. Trimming removed 3 bases from V and 3 bases from J, with 8 bases in between. CDR3 length: 13 residues. The CDR3 DNA follows: TGTGCCAGCAGTTTTAGTAGTAAAGAGACCCAGTACTTC. Amino acid sequence: CASSFSSKETQYF.

This clonotype was observed a few times. The chain has TRBV5-1 and TRBJ2-7; no firm D call. Trimming pared 0 bases from V and 6 bases from J, leaving 13 bases between. CDR1 is SGHRS, CDR2 YFSETQ, per germline. This CDR3 has 14 residues. CDR3 nucleotide sequence: TGCGCCAGCAGCTTGGCCGTTGGACCCAGCGAGCAGTACTTC. Its protein product is CASSLAVGPSEQYF.

This rearrangement joins TRBV7-8 to TRBJ1-5, with D possibly being TRBD1 (6 bases). The germline gives CDR1 SGHVS, CDR2 FQNEAQ. V shed 5 bases and J shed 0 bases, with 17 bases lying between them. CDR3 length equals 17 residues. The CDR3 sequence is CASSTLGGAYSNQPQHF. Here the CDR3 DNA reads TGTGCCAGCAGCACCCTTGGGGGGGCTTATAGCAATCAGCCCCAGCATTTT.

Only a few counts were recorded for this clonotype. The chain is built from TRBV11-2 and TRBJ1-2; D is unclear. This CDR3 has 15 amino acids. V was shortened by 5 bases and J by 4 bases, with 17 bases between the two germline ends. Looked up from germline, CDR1 is SGHAT and CDR2 is FQNNGV. In DNA form, the CDR3 reads TGTGCCAGCAGCCACCTACTACAGCGGAGCTATGGCTACACCTTC. Translated: CASSHLLQRSYGYTF.

The sample holds a few counts of this clonotype. The rearrangement joins TRBV4-1 to TRBJ2-7; 10 bases line up with TRBD2. The germline V gene encodes CDR1 MGHRA and CDR2 YSYEKL. Trimming removed 3 bases from V and 3 bases from J; junction bases left unmatched: 5. The CDR3 is 15 amino acids. This CDR3 reads CASSQEERGGYEQYF. As DNA, the CDR3 is TGCGCCAGCAGCCAGGAGGAGCGGGGGGGCTACGAGCAGTACTTC.

In nucleotides, the CDR3 is TGTGCCAGCTCACCGCTAGGGGGGGACACTGAAGCTTTCTTT. It codes for CASSPLGGDTEAFF. The chain employs TRBV18 and TRBJ1-1, with D tentatively TRBD1 (6 bases). Trimming stripped 3 bases from V and 3 bases from J, with 11 bases between. Germline V gives CDR1 KGHSH, CDR2 LQKENI. The CDR3 contains 14 residues.